This TCR beta chain derives from a study of blood T cells in healthy people across ages. This CDR3 region has 19 residues. With V trimmed by 3 bases and J by 0 bases, 8 bases remained unmatched. The germline V gene has CDR1 SGDLS and CDR2 YYNGEE. A second 7 to 11 cycle PCR used barcoded and J-beta primers. TCRdb re-called the 5' RACE reads through MiXCR, storing one row per CDR3 protein. In the table there are about 720,000 distinct CDR3 sequences, around a quarter of which are singletons. Another study also made use of these data, one on T cells of mothers and their children.

The chain links TRBV9 to TRBJ2-4; 14 bases line up with TRBD2. Sequenced sample: blood. The clonotype originates from a boy younger than 18 in good health. The chain's CDR3 is CASSADGLAGGGAKNIQYF. As DNA, the CDR3 is TGTGCCAGCAGCGCCGACGGACTAGCGGGAGGAGGAGCCAAAAACATTCAGTACTTC. Looking up the rest from reference TRBV9 and TRBJ2-4 gives the full variable domain: DSGVTQTPKHLITATGQRVTLRCSPRSGDLSVYWYQQSLDQGLQFLIQYYNGEERAKGNILERFSAQQFPDLHSELNLSSLELGDSALYFCASSADGLAGGGAKNIQYFGAGTRLSVL.